These 5 T cell receptor beta chains originate from one sample sequenced in a study of blood T cell repertoires in COVID-19. Clones were sequenced by immunoSEQ multiplex PCR, and TCRdb holds only the in-frame ones, with some missing. The table shows approximately 70,000 clones, with 90% occurring only once. Specimen: peripheral blood. The origin of the receptors is a woman aged 18 to 35 with acute or convalescent COVID-19.

CDR3 bases: TGTGCCAGCAGCTTAAGAGCGGGAGTGAATACAGATACGCAGTATTTT. Amino acid sequence: CASSLRAGVNTDTQYF. This chain links TRBV11-2 with TRBJ2-3; TRBD2 matches 8 bases. Looked up from germline, CDR1 is SGHAT and CDR2 is FQNNGV. The CDR3 runs 16 residues. The trim removed 2 bases at V and 3 bases at J, leaving 7 bases unmatched.

This clone was seen once. The rearrangement links TRBV27 to TRBJ1-2; D is uncertain. The germline CDR1 and CDR2 sequences are MNHEY and SMNVEV (reference sequence). The V end was cut by 6 bases, the J end by 1 base, with 9 bases between. The length of the CDR3 is 13 residues. The CDR3 here is CASRSGVNYGYTF. CDR3 DNA: TGTGCCAGCAGGTCCGGGGTTAACTATGGCTACACCTTC.

This clone was detected once. The chain employs TRBV5-1 and TRBJ2-3, with a tentative D call TRBD2 (6 bases). CDR3 length: 14 amino acids. V was pared by 0 bases and J by 6 bases, with 11 bases between. CDR1 is SGHRS and CDR2 is YFSETQ in the germline V gene. CDR3 sequence reads: CASSLEGGYDTQYF. DNA for the CDR3: TGCGCCAGCAGCTTGGAGGGAGGTTACGATACGCAGTATTTT.

The gene calls are TRBV2 and TRBJ1-5, with TRBD1 matching over 7 bases. The germline gives CDR1 SNHLY, CDR2 FYNNEI. The CDR3 covers 14 residues. J lost 4 bases, V lost 4 bases, and 4 bases had no gene match. The CDR3 is CASSVYRGNQPQHF. DNA for the CDR3: TGTGCCAGCAGTGTCTACAGGGGAAATCAGCCCCAGCATTTT.

V and J are TRBV5-1 and TRBJ2-3; 11 nucleotides agree with TRBD2. V lost 3 bases, J lost 4 bases, and 7 bases stayed unmatched. The CDR3 length is 16 residues. Germline V gene lookup returns CDR1 SGHRS and CDR2 YFSETQ. CDR3 region: CASSYRLAGLSDTQYF. CDR3 in DNA: TGCGCCAGCAGCTACAGACTAGCGGGGTTGTCAGATACGCAGTATTTT.